The 28 T cell receptor beta chains below all came from one sample that was sequenced in a study of blood T cells in healthy people across ages. Together with a sample-barcoded 5' primer, a J-beta primer mix was included in a second PCR lasting roughly 6 to 12 cycles. Each CDR3 protein gets one entry after TCRdb re-called the 5' RACE reads with MiXCR. The data contain 1.8 million or so distinct CDR3 sequences, about 39% of them singletons. Sequenced sample: blood. The receptors come from a human donor in good health.

This clonotype showed up just a few times. This chain uses TRBV6-2 or TRBV6-3 with TRBJ2-6; 7 bases line up with TRBD1. The junction had 14 bases not matched to a gene; V was cut back by 6 bases and J by 0 bases. The CDR3 length is 19 residues. The germline gives CDR1 MNHEY, CDR2 SVGEGT. CDR3 DNA: TGTGCCAGCAGAACGGACAGGACAAACCGAAACTCTGGGGCCAACGTCCTGACTTTC. Translated, it gives CASRTDRTNRNSGANVLTF.

There are a few counts of this clonotype. This rearrangement joins TRBV7-6 to TRBJ2-6; D unclear. The CDR3 has 15 amino acids. V was clipped by 5 bases and J by 0 bases, with 8 bases between them. Germline V gives CDR1 SGHVS, CDR2 FNYEAQ. CDR3 nucleotides: TGTGCCAGCAGCGCACATAGCTCTGGGGCCAACGTCCTGACTTTC. Its protein is CASSAHSSGANVLTF.

This clonotype was counted a few times. V usage is TRBV20-1 and J usage is TRBJ2-3, with D possibly being TRBD2 (5 bases). V was shortened by 2 bases and J by 2 bases, with 23 bases between the two germline ends. Per the germline V gene, CDR1 is DFQATT and CDR2 is SNEGSKA (reference sequence). This CDR3 is built from 18 residues. CDR3 in DNA: TGCAGTGCTAGACCCCCGGCTACCTGGCCGGGATACACAGATACGCAGTATTTT. Amino acids: CSARPPATWPGYTDTQYF.

The chain combines TRBV3-1 with TRBJ2-1; 8 bases are shared with TRBD2. The CDR3 length is 17 residues. The J segment lost 3 bases and the V segment lost 1 base, leaving 8 bases of the junction unmatched. Germline values: CDR1 LGHDT, CDR2 YNNKEL (reference sequence). The CDR3 protein is CASSQGVLAGLYNEQFF. DNA for the CDR3: TGTGCCAGCAGCCAAGGAGTGCTAGCGGGCCTCTACAATGAGCAGTTCTTC.

Here the CDR3 reads CASSVDSQGDGYTF. CDR3 DNA sequence: TGTGCCAGCAGCGTAGACAGCCAAGGCGATGGCTACACCTTC. This rearrangement joins TRBV7-2 to TRBJ1-2, with a tentative D call TRBD1 (5 bases). Germline-derived CDR1 and CDR2 are SGHTA and FQGNSA. V dropped 5 bases and J dropped 6 bases, with 16 bases sitting between them. The CDR3 extends over 14 amino acids.

This clonotype has just a few counts. The chain carries TRBV16 and TRBJ1-4, with D unresolved. V was pared by 3 bases and J by 8 bases, with 7 bases between. This CDR3 spans 12 amino acids. Germline CDR1 KGHSY, CDR2 FQNENV. In DNA form, the CDR3 reads TGTGCCAGCAGCCACGACGAGGAAAAACTGTTTTTT. Protein product: CASSHDEEKLFF.

This clonotype came up a few times. The rearrangement links TRBV10-3 to TRBJ2-4, with unresolved D. The end of the DNA fits TRBJ2-7 better, so the J call may be wrong. The CDR3 sequence is 14 residues long. CDR1 is ENHRY and CDR2 is SYGVKD in the germline V gene. Here the CDR3 DNA reads TGTGCCATCAGTGAGGGTGCGGTGCCGTACGAGCAGTACTTC. Its translation is CAISEGAVPYEQYF.

The gene calls are TRBV29-1 and TRBJ1-2; 10 bases are a match to TRBD1. With V trimmed by 6 bases and J by 7 bases, 14 bases remained unmatched. The CDR3 runs 15 residues. CDR1 SQVTM and CDR2 ANQGSEA come from the germline V gene. The CDR3 spells CSVSVDGTGASGYTF. CDR3 DNA sequence: TGCAGCGTCAGCGTAGACGGGACAGGGGCATCTGGCTACACCTTC. Full variable domain (rest looked up from reference TRBV29-1 and TRBJ1-2): SAVISQKPSRDICQRGTSLTIQCQVDSQVTMMFWYRQQPGQSLTLIATANQGSEATYESGFVIDKFPISRPNLTFSTLTVSNMSPEDSSIYLCSVSVDGTGASGYTFGSGTRLTVV.

Only a few counts were recorded for this clonotype. The CDR3: CSARDAAGTDNEQFF. In DNA form, the CDR3 reads TGCAGTGCTAGAGATGCCGCGGGGACCGACAATGAGCAGTTCTTC. This chain links TRBV20-1 with TRBJ2-1, with D maybe TRBD2 (6 bases). The V and J ends lost 0 bases and 5 bases respectively, with 14 bases between them. Germline values: CDR1 DFQATT, CDR2 SNEGSKA (reference sequence). The CDR3 spans 15 residues.

V usage is TRBV7-6 and J usage is TRBJ2-7; TRBD2 aligns across 8 bases. Looked up from germline, CDR1 is SGHVS and CDR2 is FNYEAQ. This CDR3 is built from 16 residues. V lost 1 base to trimming and J lost 2 bases; unmatched junction nucleotides: 7. The CDR3 nucleotides read TGTGCCAGCAGCTTAGGGGATCTAGCGGGCGCCTACGAGCAGTACTTC. Encoded protein: CASSLGDLAGAYEQYF.

The gene calls are TRBV28 and TRBJ2-7; D may correspond to TRBD1 or TRBD2 (5 bases each). The CDR3 loop spans 15 amino acids. Germline lookup yields CDR1 MDHEN and CDR2 SYDVKM. Deletions cut 7 bases from V and 0 bases from J, with 16 bases between. The CDR3 DNA is TGTGCCAGCACCGAATCGGGGACCTACTCCTACGAGCAGTACTTC. Its translation is CASTESGTYSYEQYF.

This chain connects TRBV7-3 to TRBJ2-4; D ambiguous. The tail of the sequence fits TRBJ2-7 better, so the J call may be wrong. The CDR3 runs to 13 residues. Germline V gene lookup returns CDR1 SGHTA and CDR2 FQGTGA. CDR3 DNA sequence: TGTGCCAGCAGCTTGAACCCCTACGACGAGCAGTACTTC. It encodes CASSLNPYDEQYF.

The rearrangement links TRBV10-3 to TRBJ2-1, with D tentatively TRBD2 (5 bases). Germline CDR1 reads ENHRY; CDR2 reads SYGVKD. The V end was cut by 8 bases, the J end by 5 bases, with 19 bases between. CDR3 size: 15 residues. The CDR3 region has the DNA TGTGCCATCGGCGTACTTGAGGGAATGCACAATGAGCAGTTCTTC. Translation gives CAIGVLEGMHNEQFF.

The chain is built from TRBV24-1 and TRBJ2-1; tentative D call: TRBD1 (6 bases). This CDR3 has 17 amino acids. The V and J ends lost 4 bases and 6 bases respectively, with 21 bases between them. Looked up from germline, CDR1 is KGHDR and CDR2 is SFDVKD. This CDR3 is CATSDPTTGLALNEQFF. CDR3 bases: TGTGCCACCAGTGACCCTACGACAGGCTTGGCTCTCAATGAGCAGTTCTTC.

This clonotype has a handful of counts. The chain couples TRBV5-5 to TRBJ2-2; D is undetermined. Germline values: CDR1 SGHKS, CDR2 YYEKEE (reference sequence). This CDR3 has 14 amino acids. V lost 4 bases and J 7 bases, leaving 14 bases between the germline ends. The CDR3 region is CASSLGLAFGELFF. CDR3 sequence (DNA): TGTGCCAGCAGCCTAGGGTTGGCATTCGGGGAGCTGTTTTTT.

In this sample, this clonotype turned up a few times. The chain uses TRBV29-1 and TRBJ1-2; D is perhaps TRBD1 (5 bases). The CDR3 is made up of 15 amino acids. With 0 bases removed from V and 6 bases from J, the gap between germline ends came to 17 bases. CDR1 is SQVTM, CDR2 ANQGSEA, per germline. In DNA form, the CDR3 reads TGCAGCGTTGAAGATATAGGCAAGCCAGGGAATGGCTACACCTTC. It translates to CSVEDIGKPGNGYTF.

A note on this clonotype: A much larger clone lies a single base off, so this may be a read error. The chain is built from TRBV29-1 and TRBJ2-4; TRBD1 or TRBD2 may be the D gene (5 bases each). The DNA matches TRBJ2-7 better at its end, which makes the J call doubtful. This CDR3 spans 15 amino acids. CDR1 is SQVTM and CDR2 is ANQGSEA in the germline V gene. CDR3 protein: CGVEHRGEMAYEQYF. CDR3 bases: TGCGGCGTTGAACATCGAGGGGAAATGGCCTACGAGCAGTACTTC.

The chain is built from TRBV4-3 and TRBJ2-3; D gene uncertain. The CDR3 totals 16 residues. Trimming shortened V by 4 bases and J by 4 bases, and 18 bases separated the two germline ends. Germline V lookup: CDR1 LGHNA, CDR2 YSLEER. This chain's CDR3 is CASSPDFLRPPDTQYF. As DNA, the CDR3 is TGCGCCAGCAGCCCCGACTTCCTCAGACCCCCAGATACGCAGTATTTT.

The chain joins TRBV5-6 to TRBJ2-1, with 9 positions matching TRBD1. Germline trimming cut 2 bases from V and 6 bases from J; bases unmatched to any gene: 6. This CDR3 is 15 amino acids long. The germline V gene encodes CDR1 SGHDT and CDR2 YYEEEE. CDR3 DNA: TGTGCCAGCAGCTTTGGACAGGGGTCGGGCAATGAGCAGTTCTTC. It codes for CASSFGQGSGNEQFF.

This clonotype turned up a few times. V gene TRBV7-2 combines with J gene TRBJ2-3, with a possible D match to TRBD1 (6 bases). The CDR3 is 14 amino acids. Germline CDR1 and CDR2: SGHTA and FQGNSA. The germline V and J ends were trimmed by 1 base and 9 bases, with 14 bases remaining between them. The CDR3 protein is CASSLDRAKDTQYF. The CDR3 DNA reads as TGTGCCAGCAGCTTAGACAGGGCCAAAGACACGCAGTATTTT.

This chain uses TRBV30 with TRBJ2-7, with D perhaps TRBD1 (5 bases). Germline V lookup: CDR1 GTSNPN, CDR2 SVGIG (reference sequence). Deletions cut 7 bases from V and 1 base from J, with 17 bases between. The CDR3 length is 14 residues. The CDR3 sequence is CASTTLNRSYEQYF. DNA for the CDR3: TGTGCCTCTACCACCCTGAACAGGTCCTACGAGCAGTACTTC.

This clonotype has more than one count but fewer than ten. V gene TRBV29-1 combines with J gene TRBJ2-1, with 9 bases lining up with TRBD1. This CDR3 has 15 residues. Trimming at V came to 5 bases and at J to 6 bases, leaving 11 bases not matched to a gene. Germline V gene lookup returns CDR1 SQVTM and CDR2 ANQGSEA. The CDR3 sequence is CSVKPGQGIRNEQFF. Written as DNA, the CDR3 is TGCAGCGTTAAACCGGGACAGGGAATACGCAATGAGCAGTTCTTC.

This CDR3 reads CASSRVLAGIVETQYF. As DNA, the CDR3 is TGCGCCAGCAGCCGGGTCCTAGCGGGGATCGTGGAGACCCAGTACTTC. V is TRBV4-1 and J is TRBJ2-5; 9 nucleotides line up with TRBD2. This CDR3 comprises 16 residues. J was trimmed by 5 bases and V by 4 bases; bases with no gene match: 11. Germline V lookup: CDR1 MGHRA, CDR2 YSYEKL.

The CDR3 reads CASSQMDTGYGYTF. The DNA for the CDR3 is TGCGCCAGCAGCCAGATGGACACAGGCTATGGCTACACCTTC. The J gene is TRBJ1-2, the V gene TRBV4-1; D possibly corresponds to TRBD1 (5 bases). CDR3 length equals 14 residues. Per germline, CDR1 MGHRA and CDR2 YSYEKL. V dropped 3 bases and J dropped 4 bases, with 12 bases sitting between them.

The chain links TRBV3-1 to TRBJ2-5; the D gene could be TRBD1 or TRBD2 (5 bases each). V lost 5 bases and J lost 4, with 14 bases in between. This CDR3 has 14 amino acids. The germline V gene has CDR1 LGHDT and CDR2 YNNKEL (reference sequence). The CDR3 region is CASSSPRDLETQYF. CDR3 nucleotides: TGTGCCAGCAGCTCCCCCCGGGACCTAGAGACCCAGTACTTC.

The rearrangement links TRBV15 to TRBJ1-5; no clear D gene. CDR3 length equals 16 residues. Deletions cut 0 bases from V and 0 bases from J, with 9 bases between. The germline gives CDR1 LNHNV, CDR2 YYDKDF (reference sequence). The DNA for the CDR3 is TGTGCCACCAGCAGAGAGATCGACATTAGCAATCAGCCCCAGCATTTT. It translates to CATSREIDISNQPQHF.

V is TRBV7-9 and J is TRBJ1-1; D may be TRBD1 (5 bases). The V gene lost 5 bases and the J gene lost 8 bases, with 12 bases spanning the gap. This CDR3 has 12 amino acids. The germline V gene has CDR1 SEHNR and CDR2 FQNEAQ (reference sequence). CDR3 nucleotide sequence: TGTGCCAGCAGCAAAACAGGCTCCGAAGCTTTCTTT. Translated: CASSKTGSEAFF.

As to this clonotype: A much larger clonotype is one base distant, so this may be a read error. The rearrangement uses TRBV7-6 and TRBJ2-3; tentative D call: TRBD1 (5 bases). The CDR3 consists of 12 residues. Looked up from germline, CDR1 is SGHVS and CDR2 is FNYEAQ. In DNA form, the CDR3 reads TGTGCCAGCAGGTTAGCCGCAGGGATACGGTATTTT. Translation: CASRLAAGIRYF.